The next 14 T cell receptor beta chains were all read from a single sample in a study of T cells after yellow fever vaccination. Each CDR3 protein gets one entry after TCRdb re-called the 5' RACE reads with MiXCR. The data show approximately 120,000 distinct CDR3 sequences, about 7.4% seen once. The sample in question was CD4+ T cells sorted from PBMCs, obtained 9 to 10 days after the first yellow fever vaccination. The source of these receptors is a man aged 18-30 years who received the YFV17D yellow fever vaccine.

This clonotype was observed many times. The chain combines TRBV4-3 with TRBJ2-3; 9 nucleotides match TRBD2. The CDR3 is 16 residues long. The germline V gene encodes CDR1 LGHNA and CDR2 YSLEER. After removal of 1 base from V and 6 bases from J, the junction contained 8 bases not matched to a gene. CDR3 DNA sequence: TGCGCCAGCAGCCAAGGTCCTAGCGGGGCGGGGGATACGCAGTATTTT. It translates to CASSQGPSGAGDTQYF.

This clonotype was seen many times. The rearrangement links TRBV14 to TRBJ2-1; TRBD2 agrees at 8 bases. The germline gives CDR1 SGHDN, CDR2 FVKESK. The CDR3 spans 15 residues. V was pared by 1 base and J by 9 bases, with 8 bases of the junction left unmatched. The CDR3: CASSQVGGAPGEQFF. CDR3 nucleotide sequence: TGTGCCAGCAGCCAAGTCGGGGGGGCCCCGGGTGAGCAGTTCTTC.

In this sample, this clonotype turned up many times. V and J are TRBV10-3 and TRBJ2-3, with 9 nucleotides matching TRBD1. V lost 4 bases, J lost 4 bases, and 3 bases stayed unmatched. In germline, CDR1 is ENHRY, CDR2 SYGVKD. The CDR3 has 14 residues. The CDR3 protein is CAISVGTGSDTQYF. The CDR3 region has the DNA TGTGCCATCAGTGTAGGGACAGGGTCAGATACGCAGTATTTT.

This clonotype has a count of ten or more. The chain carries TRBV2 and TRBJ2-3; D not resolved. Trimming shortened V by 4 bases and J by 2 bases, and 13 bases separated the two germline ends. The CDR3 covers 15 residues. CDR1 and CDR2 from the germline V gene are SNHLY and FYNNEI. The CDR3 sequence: CASSVATPVTDTQYF. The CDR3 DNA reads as TGTGCCAGCAGTGTGGCGACCCCCGTCACAGATACGCAGTATTTT. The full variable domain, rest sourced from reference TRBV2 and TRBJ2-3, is EPEVTQTPSHQVTQMGQEVILRCVPISNHLYFYWYRQILGQKVEFLVSFYNNEISEKSEIFDDQFSVERPDGSNFTLKIRSTKLEDSAMYFCASSVATPVTDTQYFGPGTRLTVL.

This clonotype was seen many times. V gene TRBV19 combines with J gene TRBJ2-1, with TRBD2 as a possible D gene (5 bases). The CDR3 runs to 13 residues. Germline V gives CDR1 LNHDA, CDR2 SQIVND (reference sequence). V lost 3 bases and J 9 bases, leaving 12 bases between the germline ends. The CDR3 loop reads CASSMLGEGEQFF. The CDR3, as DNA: TGTGCCAGTAGTATGCTAGGCGAGGGTGAGCAGTTCTTC.

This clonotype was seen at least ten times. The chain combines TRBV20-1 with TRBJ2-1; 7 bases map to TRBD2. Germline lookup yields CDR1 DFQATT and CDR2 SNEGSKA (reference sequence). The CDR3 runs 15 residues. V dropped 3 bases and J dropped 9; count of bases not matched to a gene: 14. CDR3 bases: TGCAGTGCTAGGGCCCGGGACTACCTCTCGAGTGAGCAGTTCTTC. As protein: CSARARDYLSSEQFF.

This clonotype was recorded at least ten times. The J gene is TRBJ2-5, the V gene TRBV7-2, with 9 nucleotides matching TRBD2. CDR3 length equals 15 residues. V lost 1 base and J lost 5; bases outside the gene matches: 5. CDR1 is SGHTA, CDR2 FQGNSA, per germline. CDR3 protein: CASSLDAGGQETQYF. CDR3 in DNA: TGTGCCAGCAGCTTAGACGCGGGGGGGCAGGAGACCCAGTACTTC. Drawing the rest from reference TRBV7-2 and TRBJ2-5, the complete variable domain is GAGVSQSPSNKVTEKGKDVELRCDPISGHTALYWYRQSLGQGLEFLIYFQGNSAPDKSGLPSDRFSAERTGGSVSTLTIQRTQQEDSAVYLCASSLDAGGQETQYFGPGTRLLVL.

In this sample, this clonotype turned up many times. The CDR3 coding sequence is TGTGCCAGCAGTCCGCGGGGGAGCAACACAGATACGCAGTATTTT. Its protein is CASSPRGSNTDTQYF. The V and J genes are TRBV5-4 and TRBJ2-3; 7 nucleotides agree with TRBD2. Germline CDR1 is SGHNT and CDR2 is YYREEE (reference sequence). CDR3 length equals 15 residues. V was clipped by 5 bases and J by 2 bases; unmatched bases: 8.

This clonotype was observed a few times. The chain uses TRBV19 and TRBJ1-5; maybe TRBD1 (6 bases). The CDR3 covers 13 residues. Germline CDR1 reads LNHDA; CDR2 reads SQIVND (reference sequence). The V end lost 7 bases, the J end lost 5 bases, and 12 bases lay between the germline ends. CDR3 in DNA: TGTGCCAGTACCAACAGGGATTATCAGCCCCAGCATTTT. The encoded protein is CASTNRDYQPQHF.

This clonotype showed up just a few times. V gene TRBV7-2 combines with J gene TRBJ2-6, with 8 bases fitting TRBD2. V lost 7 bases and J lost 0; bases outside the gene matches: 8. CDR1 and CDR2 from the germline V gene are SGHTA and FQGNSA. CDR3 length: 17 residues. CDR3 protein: CASTPPGLASGANVLTF. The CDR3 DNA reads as TGTGCCAGCACCCCCCCCGGACTAGCCTCTGGGGCCAACGTCCTGACTTTC. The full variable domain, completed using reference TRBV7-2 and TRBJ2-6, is GAGVSQSPSNKVTEKGKDVELRCDPISGHTALYWYRQSLGQGLEFLIYFQGNSAPDKSGLPSDRFSAERTGGSVSTLTIQRTQQEDSAVYLCASTPPGLASGANVLTFGAGSRLTVL.

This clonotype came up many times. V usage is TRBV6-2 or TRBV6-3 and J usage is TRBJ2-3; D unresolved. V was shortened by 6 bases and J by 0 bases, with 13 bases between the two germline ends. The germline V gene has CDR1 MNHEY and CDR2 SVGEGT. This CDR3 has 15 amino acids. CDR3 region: CASRPDPGSTDTQYF. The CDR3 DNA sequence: TGTGCCAGCAGGCCGGACCCCGGCAGCACAGATACGCAGTATTTT.

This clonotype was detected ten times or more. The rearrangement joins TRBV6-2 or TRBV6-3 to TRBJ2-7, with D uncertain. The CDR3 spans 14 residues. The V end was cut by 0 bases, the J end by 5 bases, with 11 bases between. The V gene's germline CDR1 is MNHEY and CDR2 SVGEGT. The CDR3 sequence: CASSYSPSLNEQYV. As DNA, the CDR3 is TGTGCCAGCAGTTACTCGCCTAGTTTGAACGAGCAGTACGTC.

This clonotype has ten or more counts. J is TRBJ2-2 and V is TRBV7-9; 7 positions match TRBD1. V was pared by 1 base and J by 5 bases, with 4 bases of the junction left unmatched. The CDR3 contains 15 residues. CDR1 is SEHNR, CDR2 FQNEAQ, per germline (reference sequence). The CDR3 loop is CASSLGPRGTGELFF. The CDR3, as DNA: TGTGCCAGCAGCTTAGGACCCAGGGGGACCGGGGAGCTGTTTTTT.

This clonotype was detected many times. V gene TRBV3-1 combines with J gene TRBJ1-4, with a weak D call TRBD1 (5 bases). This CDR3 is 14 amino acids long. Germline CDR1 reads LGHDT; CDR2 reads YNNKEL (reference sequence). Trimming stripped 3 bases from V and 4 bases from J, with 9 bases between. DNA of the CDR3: TGTGCCAGCAGCCATTCGGGGGGTAATGAAAAACTGTTTTTT. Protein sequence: CASSHSGGNEKLFF.